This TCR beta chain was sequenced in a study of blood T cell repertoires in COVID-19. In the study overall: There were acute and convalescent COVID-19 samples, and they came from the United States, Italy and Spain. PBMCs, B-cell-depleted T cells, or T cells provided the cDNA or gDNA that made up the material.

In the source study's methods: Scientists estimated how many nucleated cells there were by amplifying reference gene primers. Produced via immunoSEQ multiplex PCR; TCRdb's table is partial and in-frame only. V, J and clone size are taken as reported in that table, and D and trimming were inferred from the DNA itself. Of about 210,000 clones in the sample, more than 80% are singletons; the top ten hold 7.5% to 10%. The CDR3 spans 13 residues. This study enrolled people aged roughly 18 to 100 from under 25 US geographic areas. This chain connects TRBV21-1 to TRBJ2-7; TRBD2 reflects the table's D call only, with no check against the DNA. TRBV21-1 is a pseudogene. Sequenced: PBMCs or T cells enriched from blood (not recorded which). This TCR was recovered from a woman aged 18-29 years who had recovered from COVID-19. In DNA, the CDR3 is TGTGCCAGCTCCGGAGGAATCTCCTACGAGCAGTACTTC. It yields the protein CASSGGISYEQYF.